The 12 T cell receptor beta chains below were found in one sample sequenced in a study of shared clonotypes between healthy human individuals. The protocol was immunoSEQ multiplex PCR, while the TCRdb copy is restricted to in-frame clones and leaves out a portion. The sample has around 2.1 million clones; 90% to 95% are singletons. Positive CCR7 selection of CD45RO-negative cells yielded the naive CD8 cells, and terminally differentiated effector memory CD45RA+ cells were excluded. The material sequenced was naive CD8+ T cells from PBMCs. The source is a man aged 18-30 years in good health. Some clones in this sample may be carry-over from other donors' samples.

This sequence joins TRBV28 and TRBJ2-7, with 10 bases identical to TRBD2. The CDR3 has 16 residues. The V gene's germline CDR1 is MDHEN and CDR2 SYDVKM. V was clipped by 5 bases and J by 4 bases; unmatched bases: 11. The CDR3 sequence is CASSLTAGGSIYEQYF. The CDR3 coding sequence is TGTGCCAGCAGTCTAACAGCGGGAGGGTCGATTTACGAGCAGTACTTC.

This clone has only one observation. This chain uses TRBV29-1 with TRBJ2-3; TRBD2 aligns across 10 bases. With 2 bases clipped from V and 0 bases from J, the junction kept 14 bases outside the gene matches. In germline, CDR1 is SQVTM, CDR2 ANQGSEA. The CDR3 consists of 19 residues. The CDR3: CSVEFVLAGSKTSTDTQYF. The DNA of the CDR3 is TGCAGCGTTGAATTCGTACTAGCGGGATCGAAGACTAGCACAGATACGCAGTATTTT.

This clone was counted once. The chain uses TRBV6-5 and TRBJ2-2, with D hard to call. CDR3 length: 13 amino acids. Germline V CDR1 and CDR2: MNHEY, SVGAGI. V lost 2 bases and J 6 bases, leaving 7 bases between the germline ends. This chain's CDR3 is CASSYPISGELFF. DNA of the CDR3: TGTGCCAGCAGTTACCCGATATCCGGGGAGCTGTTTTTT.

The chain is built from TRBV9 and TRBJ2-3; no firm D call. V lost 3 bases and J lost 6, with 11 bases in between. Germline loops: CDR1 SGDLS, CDR2 YYNGEE. The CDR3 spans 13 residues. The CDR3 region has the DNA TGTGCCAGCAGCGAGCCCTCTCCCGATACGCAGTATTTT. Its translation is CASSEPSPDTQYF. The variable domain in full, with the rest retrieved from reference TRBV9 and TRBJ2-3, is DSGVTQTPKHLITATGQRVTLRCSPRSGDLSVYWYQQSLDQGLQFLIQYYNGEERAKGNILERFSAQQFPDLHSELNLSSLELGDSALYFCASSEPSPDTQYFGPGTRLTVL.

The CDR3 here is CASKWGQSNQPQHF. CDR3 bases: TGTGCCAGCAAGTGGGGACAGAGTAATCAGCCCCAGCATTTT. The J gene is TRBJ1-5, the V gene TRBV6-1; 7 nucleotides agree with TRBD1. The trim removed 7 bases at V and 4 bases at J, leaving 7 bases unmatched. The CDR3 extends over 14 amino acids. Germline V gene lookup returns CDR1 MNHNS and CDR2 SASEGT.

This rearrangement joins TRBV10-3 to TRBJ1-6, with D unresolved. Trimming removed 1 base at V and 4 bases at J, with 8 bases between. Germline V gene data show CDR1 as ENHRY and CDR2 as SYGVKD. The CDR3 covers 15 residues. In DNA, the CDR3 is TGTGCCATCAGTGAGTTCGTGGATTATAATTCACCCCTCCACTTT. Translating gives CAISEFVDYNSPLHF.

With respect to this clone: Additional DNA sequences in this sample encode the identical CDR3. The chain is built from TRBV9 and TRBJ2-2; D is perhaps TRBD1 or TRBD2 (5 bases each). The V end was cut by 4 bases, the J end by 4 bases, with 8 bases between. The CDR3 is 13 amino acids. Germline lookup yields CDR1 SGDLS and CDR2 YYNGEE. The CDR3 loop reads CASSRGGTGELFF. As DNA, the CDR3 is TGTGCCAGCAGCCGTGGGGGCACCGGGGAGCTGTTTTTT. Full variable domain (missing parts from reference TRBV9 and TRBJ2-2): DSGVTQTPKHLITATGQRVTLRCSPRSGDLSVYWYQQSLDQGLQFLIQYYNGEERAKGNILERFSAQQFPDLHSELNLSSLELGDSALYFCASSRGGTGELFFGEGSRLTVL.

The chain joins TRBV19 to TRBJ2-7; D unresolved. Germline V gene lookup returns CDR1 LNHDA and CDR2 SQIVND (reference sequence). V was pared by 7 bases and J by 5 bases, with 27 bases between. The CDR3 sequence is 17 residues long. The CDR3: CASTPDLESWGRDEQYF. CDR3 nucleotide sequence: TGTGCCAGTACCCCAGACCTCGAGTCGTGGGGTCGAGACGAGCAGTACTTC.

The V call is TRBV29-1, the J call TRBJ2-1; possibly TRBD1 for D (6 bases). The V end was cut by 7 bases, the J end by 6 bases, with 19 bases between. CDR1 SQVTM and CDR2 ANQGSEA come from the germline V gene. The CDR3 loop spans 14 amino acids. CDR3 sequence: CSAPDQGLLNEQFF. The CDR3 DNA reads as TGCAGCGCCCCGGACCAGGGGCTCCTCAATGAGCAGTTCTTC.

This clone has just one count. CDR3 sequence (DNA): TGTGCCAGCAAGGCCTCGGGAGGACAGATCACCGGGGAGCTGTTTTTT. It encodes CASKASGGQITGELFF. The chain couples TRBV27 to TRBJ2-2; D may be TRBD2 (7 bases). The V gene's germline CDR1 is MNHEY and CDR2 SMNVEV (reference sequence). This CDR3 comprises 16 residues. V dropped 7 bases and J dropped 4 bases, with 19 bases sitting between them.

This clone occurred a few times. The chain uses TRBV5-8 and TRBJ2-7, with 10 positions matching TRBD1. From germline, CDR1 is SGHTS and CDR2 YDEGEE. With 2 bases clipped from V and 6 bases from J, the junction kept 5 bases outside the gene matches. This CDR3 comprises 14 residues. The CDR3 DNA sequence: TGTGCCAGCAGCTTCAGACAGGGGGCCCGCGAGCAGTACTTC. Protein: CASSFRQGAREQYF.

V is TRBV9 and J is TRBJ2-1; D gene ambiguous. Germline CDR1 SGDLS, CDR2 YYNGEE. The CDR3 covers 14 residues. V lost 0 bases to trimming and J lost 10 bases, with 14 bases between them. The CDR3 DNA reads TGTGCCAGCAGCGTAGATCCCGGATTGAGGGAGCAGTTCTTC. Protein sequence: CASSVDPGLREQFF. The full variable domain, its missing parts supplied by reference TRBV9 and TRBJ2-1, is DSGVTQTPKHLITATGQRVTLRCSPRSGDLSVYWYQQSLDQGLQFLIQYYNGEERAKGNILERFSAQQFPDLHSELNLSSLELGDSALYFCASSVDPGLREQFFGPGTRLTVL.